This T cell receptor (beta chain) is from a study of blood T cells in healthy people across ages. In the study overall: About one barcoded beta molecule was captured per two T cells (by template switching).

A sample-barcoded 5' primer and a J-beta primer mix were used in a second PCR of roughly 6 to 11 cycles. TCRdb re-analysed the 5' RACE reads in MiXCR, keeping a single row per CDR3 protein. The data hold under 2 million distinct CDR3 sequences, with roughly 32% observed a single time. With respect to this clonotype: What it binds is unknown.

The V end was cut by 7 bases, the J end by 1 base, with 16 bases between. The CDR3 length is 15 residues. Germline V CDR1 and CDR2: MNHEY, SMNVEV (reference sequence). Study-level results: For the donors, CMV status was unknown and possibly confounded expanded clonotype changes. Naive CD4+ cells and diversity were both higher in long-lived donors than in aged donors.

This clonotype originated in a woman in her thirties in good health. The rearrangement uses TRBV27 and TRBJ1-1, with a possible D match to TRBD1 (6 bases). Sequencing was performed on blood. The CDR3 sequence is CASTEGGLGNTEAFF. The CDR3 region has the DNA TGTGCCAGCACCGAGGGGGGATTAGGGAACACTGAAGCTTTCTTT.